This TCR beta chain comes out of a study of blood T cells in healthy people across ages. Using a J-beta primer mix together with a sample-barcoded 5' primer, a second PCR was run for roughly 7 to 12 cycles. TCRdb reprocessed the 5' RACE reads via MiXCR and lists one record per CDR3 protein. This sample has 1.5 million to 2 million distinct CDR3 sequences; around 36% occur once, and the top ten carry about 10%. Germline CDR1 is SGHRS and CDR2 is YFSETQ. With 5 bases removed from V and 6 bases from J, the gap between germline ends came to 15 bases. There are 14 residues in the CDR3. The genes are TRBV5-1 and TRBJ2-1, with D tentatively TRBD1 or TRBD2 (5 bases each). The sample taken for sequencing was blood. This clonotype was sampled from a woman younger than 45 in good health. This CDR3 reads CASRRGRNFNEQFF. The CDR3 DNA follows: TGCGCCAGCAGGAGGGGACGGAACTTCAATGAGCAGTTCTTC.